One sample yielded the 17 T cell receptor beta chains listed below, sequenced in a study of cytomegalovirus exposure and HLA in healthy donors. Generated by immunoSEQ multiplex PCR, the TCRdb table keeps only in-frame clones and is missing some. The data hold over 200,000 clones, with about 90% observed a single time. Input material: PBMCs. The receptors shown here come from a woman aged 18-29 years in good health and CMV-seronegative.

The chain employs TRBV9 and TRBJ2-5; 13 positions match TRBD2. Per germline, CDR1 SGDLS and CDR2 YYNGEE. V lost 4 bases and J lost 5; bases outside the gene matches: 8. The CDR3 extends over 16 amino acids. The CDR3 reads CASSTHGLAGVETQYF. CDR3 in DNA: TGTGCCAGCAGCACCCATGGACTAGCGGGAGTTGAGACCCAGTACTTC.

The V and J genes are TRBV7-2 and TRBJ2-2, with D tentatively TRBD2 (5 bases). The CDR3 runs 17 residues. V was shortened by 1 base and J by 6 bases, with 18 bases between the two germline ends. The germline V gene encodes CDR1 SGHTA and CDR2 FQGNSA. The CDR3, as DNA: TGTGCCAGCAGCTTAGGTTCGGGCCTCGAGGGTTCCGGGGAGCTGTTTTTT. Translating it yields CASSLGSGLEGSGELFF.

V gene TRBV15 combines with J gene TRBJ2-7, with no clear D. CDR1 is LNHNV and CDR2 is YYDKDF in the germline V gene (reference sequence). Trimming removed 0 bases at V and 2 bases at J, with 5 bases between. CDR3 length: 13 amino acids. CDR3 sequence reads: CATSRDRPYEQYF. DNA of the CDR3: TGTGCCACCAGCAGAGATCGTCCCTACGAGCAGTACTTC.

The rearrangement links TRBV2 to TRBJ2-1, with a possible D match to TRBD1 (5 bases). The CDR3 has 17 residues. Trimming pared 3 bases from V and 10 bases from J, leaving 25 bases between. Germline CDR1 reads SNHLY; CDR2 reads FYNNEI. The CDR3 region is CASSEELRIQGKTEQFF. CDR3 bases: TGTGCCAGCAGTGAGGAGTTGCGAATTCAGGGTAAAACCGAGCAGTTCTTC.

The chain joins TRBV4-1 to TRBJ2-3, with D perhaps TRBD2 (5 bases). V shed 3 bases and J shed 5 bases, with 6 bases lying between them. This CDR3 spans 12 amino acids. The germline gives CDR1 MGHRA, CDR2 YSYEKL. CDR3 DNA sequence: TGCGCCAGCAGCCAGGGGAGAGATACGCAGTATTTT. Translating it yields CASSQGRDTQYF.

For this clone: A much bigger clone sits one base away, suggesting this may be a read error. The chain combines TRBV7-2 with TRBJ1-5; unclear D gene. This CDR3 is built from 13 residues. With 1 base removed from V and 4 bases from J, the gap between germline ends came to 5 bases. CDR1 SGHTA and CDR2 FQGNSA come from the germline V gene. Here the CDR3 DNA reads TGTGCCAGCAGCTTAGGGCAGAATCAGCCCCAGCATTTT. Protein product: CASSLGQNQPQHF.

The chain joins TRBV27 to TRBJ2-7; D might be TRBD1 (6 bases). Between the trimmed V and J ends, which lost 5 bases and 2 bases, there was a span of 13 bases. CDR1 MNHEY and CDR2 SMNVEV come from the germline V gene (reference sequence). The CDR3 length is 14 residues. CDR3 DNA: TGTGCCAGCAGTCAGGGGACGGATACCTACGAGCAGTACTTC. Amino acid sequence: CASSQGTDTYEQYF.

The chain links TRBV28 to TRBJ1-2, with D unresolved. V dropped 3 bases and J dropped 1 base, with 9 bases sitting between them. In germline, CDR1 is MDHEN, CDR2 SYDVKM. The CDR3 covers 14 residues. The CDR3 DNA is TGTGCCAGCAGTTTGATACAACGTAACTATGGCTACACCTTC. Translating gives CASSLIQRNYGYTF.

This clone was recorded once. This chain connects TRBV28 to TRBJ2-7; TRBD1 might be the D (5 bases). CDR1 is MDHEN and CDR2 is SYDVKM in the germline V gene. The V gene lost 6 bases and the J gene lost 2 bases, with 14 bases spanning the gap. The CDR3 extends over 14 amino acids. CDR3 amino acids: CASRARVKTYEQYF. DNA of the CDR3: TGTGCCAGCAGAGCCAGGGTTAAGACCTACGAGCAGTACTTC.

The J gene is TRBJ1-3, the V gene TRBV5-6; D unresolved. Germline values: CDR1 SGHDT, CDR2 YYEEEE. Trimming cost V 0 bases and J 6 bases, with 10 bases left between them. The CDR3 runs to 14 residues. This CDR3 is CASSLEPSANTIYF. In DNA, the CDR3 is TGTGCCAGCAGCTTGGAACCCAGCGCAAACACCATATATTTT. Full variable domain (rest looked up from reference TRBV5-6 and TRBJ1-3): DAGVTQSPTHLIKTRGQQVTLRCSPKSGHDTVSWYQQALGQGPQFIFQYYEEEERQRGNFPDRFSGHQFPNYSSELNVNALLLGDSALYLCASSLEPSANTIYFGEGSWLTVV.

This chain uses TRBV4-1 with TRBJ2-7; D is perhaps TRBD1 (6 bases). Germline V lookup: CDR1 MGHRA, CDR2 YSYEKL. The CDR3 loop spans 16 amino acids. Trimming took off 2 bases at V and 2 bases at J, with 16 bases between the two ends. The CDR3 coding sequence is TGCGCCAGCAGCCAACTAGCCGGACAGCCCACCTACGAGCAGTACTTC. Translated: CASSQLAGQPTYEQYF.

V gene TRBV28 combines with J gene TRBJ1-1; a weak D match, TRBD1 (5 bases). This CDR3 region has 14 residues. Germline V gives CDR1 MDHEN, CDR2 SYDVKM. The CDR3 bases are TGTGCTGTACTGGGGCAGCCGGTGGGCACTGAAGCTTTCTTT. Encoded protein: CAVLGQPVGTEAFF.

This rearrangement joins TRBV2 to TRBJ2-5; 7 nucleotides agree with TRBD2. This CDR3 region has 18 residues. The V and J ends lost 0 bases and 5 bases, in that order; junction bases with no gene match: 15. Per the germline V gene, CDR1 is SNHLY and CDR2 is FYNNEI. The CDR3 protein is CASSEAEASGGEWETQYF. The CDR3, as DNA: TGTGCCAGCAGTGAAGCGGAAGCTAGCGGAGGGGAGTGGGAGACCCAGTACTTC.

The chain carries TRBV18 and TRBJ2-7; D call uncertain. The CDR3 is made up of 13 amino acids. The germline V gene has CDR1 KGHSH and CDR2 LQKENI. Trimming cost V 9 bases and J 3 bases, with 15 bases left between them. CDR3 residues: CASNVGPLYEQYF. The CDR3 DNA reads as TGTGCCAGTAATGTGGGCCCACTCTACGAGCAGTACTTC. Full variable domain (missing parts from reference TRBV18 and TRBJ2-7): NAGVMQNPRHLVRRRGQEARLRCSPMKGHSHVYWYRQLPEEGLKFMVYLQKENIIDESGMPKERFSAEFPKEGPSILRIQQVVRGDSAAYFCASNVGPLYEQYFGPGTRLTVT.

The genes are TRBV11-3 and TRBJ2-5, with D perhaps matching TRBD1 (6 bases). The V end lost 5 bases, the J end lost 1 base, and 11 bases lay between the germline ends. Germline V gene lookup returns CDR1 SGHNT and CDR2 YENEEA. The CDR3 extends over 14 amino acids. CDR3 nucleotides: TGTGCCAGCAGCCGGACAGTTTTCCAAGAGACCCAGTACTTC. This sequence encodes CASSRTVFQETQYF.

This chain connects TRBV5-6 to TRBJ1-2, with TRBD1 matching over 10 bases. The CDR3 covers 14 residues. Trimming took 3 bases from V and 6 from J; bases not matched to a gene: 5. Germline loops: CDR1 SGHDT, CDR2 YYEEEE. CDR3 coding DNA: TGTGCCAGCAGCTGGGTCGACAGGGGGCATGGCTACACCTTC. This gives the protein CASSWVDRGHGYTF.

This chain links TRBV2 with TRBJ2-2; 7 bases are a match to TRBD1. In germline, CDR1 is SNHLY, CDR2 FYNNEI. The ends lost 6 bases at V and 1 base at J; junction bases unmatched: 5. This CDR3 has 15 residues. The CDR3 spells CASSLNRGNTGELFF. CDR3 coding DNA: TGTGCCAGCAGCTTGAACAGGGGGAACACCGGGGAGCTGTTTTTT.